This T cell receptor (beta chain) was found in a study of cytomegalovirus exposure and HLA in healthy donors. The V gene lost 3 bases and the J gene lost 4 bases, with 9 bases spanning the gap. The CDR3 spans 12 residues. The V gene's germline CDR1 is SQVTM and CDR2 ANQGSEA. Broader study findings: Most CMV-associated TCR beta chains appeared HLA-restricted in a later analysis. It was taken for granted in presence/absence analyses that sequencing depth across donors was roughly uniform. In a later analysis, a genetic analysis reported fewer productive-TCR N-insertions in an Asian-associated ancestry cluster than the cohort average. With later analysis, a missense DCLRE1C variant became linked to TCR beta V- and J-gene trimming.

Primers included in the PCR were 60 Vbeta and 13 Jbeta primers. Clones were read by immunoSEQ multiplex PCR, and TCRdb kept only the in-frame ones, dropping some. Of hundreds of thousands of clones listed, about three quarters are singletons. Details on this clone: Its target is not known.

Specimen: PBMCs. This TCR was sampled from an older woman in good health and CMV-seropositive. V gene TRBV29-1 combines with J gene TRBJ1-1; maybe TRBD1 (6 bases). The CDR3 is CSVEVTGTEAFF. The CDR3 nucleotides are TGCAGCGTTGAGGTGACAGGCACTGAAGCTTTCTTT.